Listed here are 23 T cell receptor beta chains from one sample, sequenced in a study of liver allograft versus peripheral blood T cells. Overall study: Transplanted-liver and recipient peripheral blood T cell receptor repertoires were compared.

TCRdb passed the reads through MiXCR, listing each CDR3 protein once. Of about 12,000 distinct CDR3 sequences listed, approximately 30% are singletons. Receptors were obtained from a human patient who had a liver transplant. A subset of T cells may come from the graft donor.

The rearrangement joins TRBV6-1 to TRBJ1-2; the D gene is possibly TRBD1 (6 bases). Germline loops: CDR1 MNHNS, CDR2 SASEGT. There are 12 residues in the CDR3. CDR3 DNA: TGTGCGTCGTCAGGGGACAACTATGGCTACACCTTC. Amino acid sequence: CASSGDNYGYTF.

This rearrangement joins TRBV20-1 to TRBJ2-3, with 8 bases matching TRBD2. CDR1 DFQATT and CDR2 SNEGSKA come from the germline V gene (reference sequence). Losses at the gene ends were 3 bases for V and 5 bases for J; bases not matched to a gene: 7. The CDR3 has 14 residues. CDR3 nucleotides: TGCAGTGCTAGTGTGGGACTAGACCGAGATACGCAGTATTTT. It translates to CSASVGLDRDTQYF.

In regard to this clonotype: Since a much larger clone is just one base distant, this may be a read error. This chain uses TRBV6-5 with TRBJ1-5, with TRBD1 as a possible D gene (6 bases). This CDR3 comprises 12 residues. Germline CDR1 reads MNHEY; CDR2 reads SVGAGI. The CDR3 DNA follows: TGTGCCAGCAGTGACCCGGGGGGGCCCCAGAATTTT. Residues: CASSDPGGPQNF.

This clonotype was seen only a few times. The rearrangement links TRBV5-6 to TRBJ2-7; TRBD2 matches at 10 bases. Trimming cost V 10 bases and J 0 bases; bases outside gene matches: 7. The CDR3 covers 14 residues. Germline-derived CDR1 and CDR2 are SGHDT and YYEEEE. The CDR3 spells CASRTSGVSYEQYF. As DNA, the CDR3 is TGTGCCTCACGGACTAGCGGAGTCTCCTACGAGCAGTACTTC. Using reference TRBV5-6 and TRBJ2-7 for the parts outside the CDR3, the full variable domain is DAGVTQSPTHLIKTRGQQVTLRCSPKSGHDTVSWYQQALGQGPQFIFQYYEEEERQRGNFPDRFSGHQFPNYSSELNVNALLLGDSALYLCASRTSGVSYEQYFGPGTRLTVT.

This clonotype was seen a few times. The chain uses TRBV6-5 and TRBJ1-3; TRBD1 is a possible D gene (6 bases). Germline CDR1 and CDR2: MNHEY and SVGAGI. The CDR3 loop spans 15 amino acids. V lost 1 base to trimming and J lost 0 bases, with 7 bases between them. The CDR3 sequence is CASSYLQGSGNTIYF. In nucleotides, the CDR3 is TGTGCCAGCAGTTACTTACAGGGCTCTGGAAACACCATATATTTT.

This clonotype was detected only a few times. CDR3 coding DNA: TGTGCCAGCAGGCGTACAGGGGGAGGTCAGCCCCAGCATTTT. It yields the protein CASRRTGGGQPQHF. The V and J genes are TRBV27 and TRBJ1-5; 8 bases are a match to TRBD1. The CDR3 has 14 amino acids. Germline lookup yields CDR1 MNHEY and CDR2 SMNVEV (reference sequence). V lost 6 bases to trimming and J lost 6 bases; unmatched junction nucleotides: 7.

The CDR3 nucleotides read TGTGCCATCAGCGCGGGAAGGTACGAGCAGTACTTC. Translating gives CAISAGRYEQYF. The chain combines TRBV10-3 with TRBJ2-7; maybe TRBD2 (6 bases). Germline lookup yields CDR1 ENHRY and CDR2 SYGVKD. Trimming left V 6 bases short and J 4 bases short, with 10 bases between. There are 12 residues in the CDR3.

With regard to this clonotype: With a much larger clone just one base away, this may be a read error. The CDR3 spells CASSVATGPNTETFF. Written as DNA, the CDR3 is TGTGCCAGCAGCGTAGCCACGGGTCCGAACACTGAAACTTTCTTT. V is TRBV5-4 and J is TRBJ1-1; D gene uncertain. The CDR3 contains 15 residues. In germline, CDR1 is SGHNT, CDR2 YYREEE (reference sequence).

In its sample, this clonotype is medium-sized. This rearrangement joins TRBV6-5 to TRBJ1-1, with a tentative D call TRBD1 (5 bases). Germline CDR1 and CDR2: MNHEY and SVGAGI. Trimming removed 0 bases at V and 11 bases at J, with 16 bases between. This CDR3 region has 14 residues. Here the CDR3 DNA reads TGTGCCAGCAGTTACTCGAATACCCCAGGGTTGGCTTTCTTT. Translation gives CASSYSNTPGLAFF.

The rearrangement uses TRBV6-6 and TRBJ1-5; D may be TRBD1 (5 bases). The germline CDR1 and CDR2 sequences are MNHNY and SVGAGI (reference sequence). V lost 5 bases and J 2 bases, leaving 7 bases between the germline ends. The length of the CDR3 is 13 residues. CDR3 nucleotides: TGTGCCAGCAGTGACAGCGGCAATCAGCCCCAGCATTTT. Translated: CASSDSGNQPQHF.

This clonotype has only a few counts. The V and J genes are TRBV5-6 and TRBJ1-5, with 10 bases matching TRBD1. There are 14 residues in the CDR3. The V segment lost 6 bases and the J segment 7 bases; nucleotides outside the gene matches: 7. Germline V CDR1 and CDR2: SGHDT, YYEEEE. CDR3 amino acids: CASNRQGAEQPQHF. CDR3 coding DNA: TGTGCCAGCAACCGACAGGGGGCTGAACAGCCCCAGCATTTT. The full variable domain, rest sourced from reference TRBV5-6 and TRBJ1-5, is DAGVTQSPTHLIKTRGQQVTLRCSPKSGHDTVSWYQQALGQGPQFIFQYYEEEERQRGNFPDRFSGHQFPNYSSELNVNALLLGDSALYLCASNRQGAEQPQHFGDGTRLSIL.

The chain employs TRBV28 and TRBJ2-7; D uncertain. This CDR3 is built from 13 residues. Per the germline V gene, CDR1 is MDHEN and CDR2 is SYDVKM. Trimming removed 3 bases at V and 2 bases at J, with 8 bases between. This CDR3 is CASSLGGTYEQYF. The CDR3 nucleotides are TGTGCCAGCAGTTTGGGCGGAACCTACGAGCAGTACTTC. The variable domain in full, completed from reference TRBV28 and TRBJ2-7, reads DVKVTQSSRYLVKRTGEKVFLECVQDMDHENMFWYRQDPGLGLRLIYFSYDVKMKEKGDIPEGYSVSREKKERFSLILESASTNQTSMYLCASSLGGTYEQYFGPGTRLTVT.

This clonotype was picked up many times. The chain links TRBV24-1 to TRBJ1-5; possible D gene TRBD1, 6 bases. The CDR3 is 15 residues long. Per the germline V gene, CDR1 is KGHDR and CDR2 is SFDVKD. Trimming took 5 bases from V and 2 from J, leaving 12 bases between them. CDR3 sequence (DNA): TGTGCCACCAGTGCACAGGGTGAGGGCAATCAGCCCCAGCATTTT. This gives the protein CATSAQGEGNQPQHF.

The CDR3 nucleotides read TGTGCCAGCAGCTCCACCGGAGGGGGAAGCAATCAGCCCCAGCATTTT. Protein product: CASSSTGGGSNQPQHF. The rearrangement links TRBV5-4 to TRBJ1-5, with D perhaps matching TRBD1 (6 bases). CDR3 length: 16 residues. Looked up from germline, CDR1 is SGHNT and CDR2 is YYREEE (reference sequence). V dropped 3 bases and J dropped 1 base, with 14 bases sitting between them.

This clonotype has a count of ten or more. The chain recombines TRBV18 with TRBJ1-5; 9 bases match TRBD1. Losses at the gene ends were 0 bases for V and 5 bases for J; bases not matched to a gene: 5. There are 16 residues in the CDR3. The germline CDR1 and CDR2 sequences are KGHSH and LQKENI. DNA of the CDR3: TGTGCCAGCTCACCACCGGGGGACAGGGCTTATCAGCCCCAGCATTTT. Translation: CASSPPGDRAYQPQHF.

This clonotype was seen a handful of times. This chain links TRBV12-3 or TRBV12-4 with TRBJ2-2, with 10 nucleotides matching TRBD1. The CDR3 has 16 residues. J lost 7 bases, V lost 6 bases, and 11 bases had no gene match. DNA for the CDR3: TGTGCCAGCAGCCTCGCCTCGGGACAGGGGATCGGGGAGCTGTTTTTT. It specifies CASSLASGQGIGELFF.

The chain joins TRBV6-2 or TRBV6-3 to TRBJ2-1; perhaps D is TRBD1 or TRBD2 (5 bases each). The CDR3 loop spans 13 amino acids. Germline V gene lookup returns CDR1 MNHEY and CDR2 SVGEGT. Trimming took 8 bases from V and 8 from J, leaving 16 bases between them. In DNA, the CDR3 is TGTGCCAGCTCGAAGTCTCGGGGCCATGAGCAGTTCTTC. Translated: CASSKSRGHEQFF.

This clonotype is medium-sized (0.01 to 0.1%). This rearrangement joins TRBV19 to TRBJ1-6; D may be TRBD1 (6 bases). Per germline, CDR1 LNHDA and CDR2 SQIVND (reference sequence). This CDR3 has 15 residues. Trimming left V 4 bases short and J 10 bases short, with 17 bases between. The CDR3 protein is CASSNRVQFGSPLHF. DNA for the CDR3: TGTGCCAGTAGTAACAGGGTTCAATTCGGGTCACCCCTCCACTTT.

By sample share, this clonotype is medium-sized (0.01 to 0.1%). The J gene is TRBJ1-1, the V gene TRBV28; maybe TRBD1 (5 bases). V lost 5 bases to trimming and J lost 4 bases, with 11 bases between them. The CDR3 loop spans 13 amino acids. Germline CDR1 reads MDHEN; CDR2 reads SYDVKM. CDR3 protein: CASSPGRTTEAFF. The DNA of the CDR3 is TGTGCCAGCAGTCCGGGACGGACCACTGAAGCTTTCTTT.

This clonotype was found many times. The chain recombines TRBV18 with TRBJ2-7; D may be TRBD2 (6 bases). Trimming took off 3 bases at V and 5 bases at J, with 14 bases between the two ends. Germline assignment: CDR1 KGHSH and CDR2 LQKENI. The CDR3 has 14 residues. In DNA, the CDR3 is TGTGCCAGCTCACCGGCGGGGAATCGAGACGAGCAGTACTTC. Its protein product is CASSPAGNRDEQYF.

The sample holds a few counts of this clonotype. V is TRBV28 and J is TRBJ1-2, with D unclear. Trimming took 1 base from V and 2 from J, leaving 5 bases between them. CDR1 and CDR2 from the germline V gene are MDHEN and SYDVKM. The CDR3 totals 13 residues. CDR3 sequence reads: CASSLSTNYGYTF. The CDR3 DNA is TGTGCCAGCAGTTTATCCACCAACTATGGCTACACCTTC.

J is TRBJ1-2 and V is TRBV28; no definite D call. Trimming pared 5 bases from V and 8 bases from J, leaving 18 bases between. The CDR3 sequence is 14 residues long. CDR1 is MDHEN, CDR2 SYDVKM, per germline. DNA of the CDR3: TGTGCCAGCAGTCCCGAAAGGCAGGTGTCCGGCTACACCTTC. Amino acid sequence: CASSPERQVSGYTF.

V gene TRBV12-3 or TRBV12-4 combines with J gene TRBJ1-1; 8 nucleotides align to TRBD1. This CDR3 region has 13 residues. The V and J ends lost 6 bases and 6 bases, in that order; junction bases with no gene match: 6. The CDR3 DNA is TGTGCCAGCAGAACACAGGGGGAGGCTGAAGCTTTCTTT. The encoded protein is CASRTQGEAEAFF.